A selection of T cell receptor beta chains follows, all from one sample in a study of identical twins. TCRdb re-derived calls from the 5' RACE reads in MiXCR, one entry per CDR3 protein. The data contain 450,000 to 650,000 distinct CDR3 sequences, around 9.6% of them singletons. These sequences were also reported in another study, on yellow fever vaccine responses in identical twins.

Sequenced sample: PBMCs. These receptors came from a woman between 18 and 29 years old in good health. CDR3s include the opening cysteine and the closing phenylalanine or tryptophan. The order of the fields is V gene, D gene, clone size, J gene, CDR3 protein, CDR3 DNA. The D gene is left open where the match is weak. Size values are once, few and many counts, or a class for expanded clones, and some rows have none.

>TRBV7-2|.|.|TRBJ2-2
CASSVRQLAGELFF
TGTGCCAGCAGCGTTCGGCAGTTGGCCGGGGAGCTGTTTTTT
>TRBV18|.|many|TRBJ2-3
CASSPITDTQYF
TGTGCCAGCAGCCCTATCACAGATACGCAGTATTTT
>TRBV20-1|TRBD1|few|TRBJ2-3
CSARGTGNTQYF
TGCAGTGCTAGGGGGACAGGGAATACGCAGTATTTT
>TRBV15|.|.|TRBJ2-3
CATRDLRDTQYF
TGTGCCACCAGGGACTTGCGGGATACGCAGTATTTT
>TRBV6-1|.|few|TRBJ2-3
CASRNPTGPSTDTQYF
TGTGCCAGCCGAAACCCGACAGGACCAAGCACAGATACGCAGTATTTT
>TRBV18|.|.|TRBJ1-3
CASSPLGSSSGNTIYF
TGTGCCAGCTCACCACTGGGCTCAAGCTCTGGAAACACCATATATTTT
>TRBV20-1|.|few|TRBJ2-7
CSAPKQGHEQYF
TGCAGTGCTCCCAAACAGGGCCACGAGCAGTACTTC
>TRBV20-1|.|few|TRBJ2-7
CSARYDIAYEQYF
TGCAGTGCTAGATACGACATTGCCTACGAGCAGTACTTC
>TRBV4-2|.|few|TRBJ2-2
CASSQDGQGNTGELFF
TGTGCCAGCAGCCAAGATGGGCAGGGGAACACCGGGGAGCTGTTTTTT
>TRBV20-1|.|many|TRBJ2-5
CSARTLGETQYF
TGCAGTGCTAGAACCCTGGGGGAGACCCAGTACTTC
>TRBV5-1|TRBD1|.|TRBJ2-3
CASSPGQGNGDTQYF
TGCGCCAGCAGCCCAGGACAGGGGAATGGAGATACGCAGTATTTT
>TRBV12-3/TRBV12-4|.|.|TRBJ2-1
CASSPGLSVGYNEQFF
TGTGCCAGCAGCCCCGGACTTTCGGTGGGGTACAATGAGCAGTTCTTC
>TRBV7-3|.|few|TRBJ2-3
CASSLQGGDTQYF
TGTGCCAGCAGCTTGCAGGGAGGAGATACGCAGTATTTT